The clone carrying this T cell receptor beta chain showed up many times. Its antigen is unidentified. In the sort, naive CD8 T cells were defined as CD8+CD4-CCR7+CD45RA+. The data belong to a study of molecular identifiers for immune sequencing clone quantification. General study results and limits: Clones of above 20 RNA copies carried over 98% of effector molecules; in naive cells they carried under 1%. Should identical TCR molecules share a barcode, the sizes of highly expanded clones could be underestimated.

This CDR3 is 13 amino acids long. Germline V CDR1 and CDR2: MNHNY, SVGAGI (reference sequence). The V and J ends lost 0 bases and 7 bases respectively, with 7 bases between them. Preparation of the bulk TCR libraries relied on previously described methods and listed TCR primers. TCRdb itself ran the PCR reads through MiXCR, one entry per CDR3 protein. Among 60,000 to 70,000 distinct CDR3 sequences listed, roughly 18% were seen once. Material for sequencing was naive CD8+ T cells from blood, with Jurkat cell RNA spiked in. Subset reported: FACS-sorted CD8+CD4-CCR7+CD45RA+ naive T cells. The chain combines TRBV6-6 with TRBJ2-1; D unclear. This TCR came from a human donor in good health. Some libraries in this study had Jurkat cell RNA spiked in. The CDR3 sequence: CASSYSGWNEQFF. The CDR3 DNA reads TGTGCCAGCAGTTACTCAGGGTGGAATGAGCAGTTCTTC.